This T cell receptor (beta chain) was profiled in a study of blood T cell repertoires in COVID-19. This study enrolled people aged about 18 to 100 from about two dozen US geographic areas. Original handling: The assay estimated nucleated cells by amplifying reference gene primers. Sequenced by immunoSEQ multiplex PCR; TCRdb stores in-frame clones only, minus some. That table gives V, J and clone size, and the DNA gave D and trimming. The sample has 310,000 or so clones, around 90% seen once; the top ten hold about 1.7%. The sample comprised PBMCs or T cells enriched from blood (not recorded which). This clonotype originated in a woman between 18 and 29 years old with acute COVID-19.

In nucleotides, the CDR3 is TGTGCCAGCAGTTCCCTAAGCTCCTACGAGCAGTACTTC. It specifies CASSSLSSYEQYF. The V gene is TRBV27, the J gene TRBJ2-7; no clear D gene. Germline V CDR1 and CDR2: MNHEY, SMNVEV (reference sequence). The germline V and J ends were trimmed by 4 bases and 0 bases, with 7 bases remaining between them. There are 13 residues in the CDR3.